One T cell receptor (beta chain) is described in this entry. CD45RO-negative cells were positively selected for CCR7, leaving out terminally differentiated effector memory CD45RA+ cells. This CDR3 is built from 13 residues. The V and J ends lost 4 bases and 4 bases, in that order; junction bases with no gene match: 4. Germline V gene sequence: CDR1 MNHNY, CDR2 SVGAGI (reference sequence). The data originate from a study of shared clonotypes between healthy human individuals. Here immunoSEQ multiplex PCR was the method, and the copy in TCRdb shows in-frame clones only, minus some. Seen here are about 2.1 million clones, 93% observed once, and the top ten hold 1.5% to 2%.

This clonotype originated in a man between 18 and 35 years old in good health. Some clones in this sample may be carry-over from other donors' samples. The sequenced sample was naive CD8+ T cells from PBMCs. The V call is TRBV6-6, the J call TRBJ2-7; 7 bases align to TRBD1. In DNA form, the CDR3 reads TGTGCCAGCAGTTTACCACAGGGGTACGAGCAGTACTTC. Residues: CASSLPQGYEQYF.